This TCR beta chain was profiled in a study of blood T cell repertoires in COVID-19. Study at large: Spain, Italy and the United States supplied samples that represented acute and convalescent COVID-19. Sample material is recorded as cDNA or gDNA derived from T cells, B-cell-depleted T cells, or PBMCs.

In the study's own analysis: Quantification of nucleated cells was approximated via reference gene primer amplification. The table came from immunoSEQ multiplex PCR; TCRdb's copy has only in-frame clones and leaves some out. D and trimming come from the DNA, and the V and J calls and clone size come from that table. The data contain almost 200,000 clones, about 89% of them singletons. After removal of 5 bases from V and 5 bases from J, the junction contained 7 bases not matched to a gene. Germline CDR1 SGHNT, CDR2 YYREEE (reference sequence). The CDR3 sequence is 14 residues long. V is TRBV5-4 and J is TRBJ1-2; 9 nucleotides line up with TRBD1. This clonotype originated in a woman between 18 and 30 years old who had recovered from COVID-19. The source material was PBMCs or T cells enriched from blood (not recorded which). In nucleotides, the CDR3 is TGTGCCAGCAGTCCTCGGACAGGGGAATATGGCTACACCTTC. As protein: CASSPRTGEYGYTF.